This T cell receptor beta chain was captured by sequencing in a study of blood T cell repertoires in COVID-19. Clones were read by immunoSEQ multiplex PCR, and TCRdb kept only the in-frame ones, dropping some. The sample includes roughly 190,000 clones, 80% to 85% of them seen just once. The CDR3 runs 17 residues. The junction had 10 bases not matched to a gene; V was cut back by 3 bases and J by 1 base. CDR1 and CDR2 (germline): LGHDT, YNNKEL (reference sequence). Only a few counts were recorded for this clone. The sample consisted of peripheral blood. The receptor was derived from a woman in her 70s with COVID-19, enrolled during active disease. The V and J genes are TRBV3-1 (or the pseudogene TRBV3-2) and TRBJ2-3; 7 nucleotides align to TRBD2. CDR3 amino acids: CASSQQERGRGTDTQYF. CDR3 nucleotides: TGTGCCAGCAGCCAGCAGGAGCGGGGCCGGGGCACAGATACGCAGTATTTT.